This TCR beta chain was observed in a study of CD8 T cells in ankylosing spondylitis. This clonotype was seen many times. The antigen remains undetermined. TCRdb reprocessed the 5' RACE reads via MiXCR and lists one record per CDR3 protein. Here the sample spans around 490,000 distinct CDR3 sequences, approximately 5% being singletons. Study-wide results and caveats: The disease-linked clones had a CD8+ phenotype and low blood frequencies. For ankylosing spondylitis blood, a TCR beta motif of eight or nine highly homologous variants appeared characteristic. Within matched ankylosing spondylitis synovial fluid, disease-linked clones were reportedly significantly enriched.

The sequenced sample consisted of blood, either unsorted or a sorted T cell fraction (not recorded which). This receptor was obtained from a male donor with ankylosing spondylitis.

The CDR3 is CASTTGLGTDTQYF. In nucleotides, the CDR3 is TGCGCCAGCACGACAGGTCTGGGCACAGATACGCAGTATTTT. The chain uses TRBV5-1 and TRBJ2-3; possible D gene TRBD1, 6 bases. Trimming took 6 bases from V and 1 from J, leaving 12 bases between them. Germline V CDR1 and CDR2: SGHRS, YFSETQ. CDR3 size: 14 residues.